Below, 24 T cell receptor beta chains from the same sample are listed, as sequenced in a study of CD8 T cells in ankylosing spondylitis. MiXCR, applied by TCRdb to the 5' RACE reads, yields one record per CDR3 protein. The sample has some 140,000 distinct CDR3 sequences, over 10% seen once. The sequencing input was blood, either unsorted or a sorted T cell fraction (not recorded which). All receptors come from a female donor with ankylosing spondylitis or in good health (not recorded which).

The chain combines TRBV20-1 with TRBJ2-7; D is unresolved. Between the trimmed V and J ends, which lost 0 bases and 5 bases, there was a span of 8 bases. The CDR3 sequence is 12 residues long. Per germline, CDR1 DFQATT and CDR2 SNEGSKA (reference sequence). The CDR3 reads CSARDLRHEQYF. The CDR3 DNA is TGCAGTGCTAGAGATCTTAGGCACGAGCAGTACTTC.

The table lists this clonotype with many counts. This chain links TRBV24-1 with TRBJ1-5; 7 bases map to TRBD1. Per germline, CDR1 KGHDR and CDR2 SFDVKD. CDR3 length: 14 amino acids. V lost 3 bases, J lost 4 bases, and 2 bases stayed unmatched. The CDR3 reads CATSDPGGNQPQHF. As DNA, the CDR3 is TGTGCCACCAGTGATCCAGGGGGAAATCAGCCCCAGCATTTT.

This clonotype has a count of ten or more. As DNA, the CDR3 is TGCAGTGCCCGGGACAGGGGTCGGAACACCATATATTTT. This gives the protein CSARDRGRNTIYF. The chain couples TRBV20-1 to TRBJ1-3; TRBD1 matches at 10 bases. CDR3 length equals 13 residues. The J segment lost 7 bases and the V segment lost 6 bases, leaving 6 bases of the junction unmatched. Germline V CDR1 and CDR2: DFQATT, SNEGSKA (reference sequence).

The chain has TRBV19 and TRBJ2-7; TRBD1 matches 9 bases. Germline-derived CDR1 and CDR2 are LNHDA and SQIVND (reference sequence). CDR3 length equals 14 residues. V shed 5 bases, J shed 5 bases, and the junction held 7 bases outside the gene matches. Written as DNA, the CDR3 is TGTGCCAGTAGTTTTACAGGGGGCCGAGACGAGCAGTACTTC. It codes for CASSFTGGRDEQYF.

This clonotype has only a few counts. V usage is TRBV2 and J usage is TRBJ1-5; 8 nucleotides match TRBD1. The CDR3 runs 14 residues. Germline V lookup: CDR1 SNHLY, CDR2 FYNNEI. The ends lost 5 bases at V and 7 bases at J; junction bases unmatched: 7. CDR3 in amino acids: CASSFQGAKQPQHF. CDR3 in DNA: TGTGCCAGCAGTTTTCAGGGGGCGAAACAGCCCCAGCATTTT.

This clonotype was seen many times. For the CDR3, the DNA is TGTGCCAGCAGCTCGTTCCTGACAGTCCCAAACTATGGCTACACCTTC. This translates into CASSSFLTVPNYGYTF. This rearrangement joins TRBV7-2 to TRBJ1-2, with D perhaps TRBD1 (5 bases). Germline values: CDR1 SGHTA, CDR2 FQGNSA. V dropped 4 bases and J dropped 2 bases, with 17 bases sitting between them. The CDR3 contains 16 residues.

Many counts were recorded for this clonotype. The V call is TRBV5-1, the J call TRBJ1-6, with 8 positions matching TRBD1. V was pared by 6 bases and J by 11 bases, with 13 bases of the junction left unmatched. The CDR3 length is 15 residues. Germline assignment: CDR1 SGHRS and CDR2 YFSETQ. This CDR3 is CASTLGQGGQTPLHF. CDR3 in DNA: TGCGCCAGCACCCTCGGACAGGGAGGACAAACACCCCTCCACTTT.

This clonotype was seen at least ten times. The rearrangement links TRBV7-9 to TRBJ1-1; unclear D gene. Looked up from germline, CDR1 is SEHNR and CDR2 is FQNEAQ (reference sequence). The CDR3 consists of 14 residues. Trimming left V 2 bases short and J 1 base short, with 8 bases between. CDR3 residues: CASSLREPNTEAFF. In nucleotides, the CDR3 is TGTGCCAGCAGCTTAAGAGAACCGAACACTGAAGCTTTCTTT.

In this sample, this clonotype turned up many times. The CDR3 reads CSVERSGALDYGYTF. CDR3 DNA sequence: TGCAGCGTTGAGAGGTCCGGCGCTTTGGACTATGGCTACACCTTC. This chain connects TRBV29-1 to TRBJ1-2, with D hard to call. CDR1 and CDR2 (germline): SQVTM, ANQGSEA. The CDR3 sequence is 15 residues long. Trimming took 3 bases from V and 3 from J, leaving 17 bases between them.

This clonotype was counted at least ten times. CDR3 loop: CASSYGGPGGYTF. CDR3 DNA sequence: TGTGCCAGCAGTTACGGGGGACCGGGGGGCTACACCTTC. The chain uses TRBV6-5 and TRBJ1-2; TRBD1 might be the D (5 bases). The CDR3 is 13 amino acids. Germline V gene sequence: CDR1 MNHEY, CDR2 SVGAGI. The V and J ends lost 2 bases and 8 bases respectively, with 12 bases between them.

The sample holds many counts of this clonotype. The V call is TRBV3-1, the J call TRBJ2-5, with 15 nucleotides matching TRBD2. V shed 4 bases and J 4 bases; nucleotides not matched to a gene: 1. This CDR3 is 15 amino acids long. Germline loops: CDR1 LGHDT, CDR2 YNNKEL (reference sequence). The CDR3 DNA follows: TGTGCCAGCAGCCCGGGACTAGCGGGGGGAGAGACCCAGTACTTC. It encodes CASSPGLAGGETQYF.

There are many counts of this clonotype. The chain carries TRBV5-1 and TRBJ2-1; 7 nucleotides match TRBD2. J was trimmed by 0 bases and V by 0 bases; bases with no gene match: 3. Germline loops: CDR1 SGHRS, CDR2 YFSETQ. This CDR3 comprises 16 residues. As DNA, the CDR3 is TGCGCCAGCAGCTTGGAGGGCGGGAGCTCCTACAATGAGCAGTTCTTC. Protein product: CASSLEGGSSYNEQFF.

The J gene is TRBJ1-1, the V gene TRBV10-3; D may be TRBD1 (6 bases). V was shortened by 4 bases and J by 1 base, with 10 bases between the two germline ends. This CDR3 comprises 14 residues. Germline CDR1 reads ENHRY; CDR2 reads SYGVKD. The CDR3 is CAISGGAGNTEAFF. Written as DNA, the CDR3 is TGTGCCATCAGTGGGGGGGCAGGGAACACTGAAGCTTTCTTT.

This sequence joins TRBV20-1 and TRBJ1-2; 10 bases map to TRBD1. The V gene's germline CDR1 is DFQATT and CDR2 SNEGSKA (reference sequence). The CDR3 has 12 residues. V lost 3 bases and J lost 7; bases outside the gene matches: 2. The CDR3 bases are TGCAGTGCTAGCCGGGACAGGGGTGGCTACACCTTC. Its translation: CSASRDRGGYTF.

This clonotype was detected ten times or more. This chain connects TRBV4-1 to TRBJ2-2; tentatively, D is TRBD2 (6 bases). The germline CDR1 and CDR2 sequences are MGHRA and YSYEKL. The CDR3 sequence is 15 residues long. Trimming took 6 bases from V and 1 from J, leaving 12 bases between them. Written as DNA, the CDR3 is TGCGCCAGCAGAAAGGAGGGACTGAACACCGGGGAGCTGTTTTTT. Protein: CASRKEGLNTGELFF.

This clonotype has at least ten counts. The V call is TRBV5-1, the J call TRBJ1-1; 7 positions agree with TRBD1. Germline V lookup: CDR1 SGHRS, CDR2 YFSETQ. V gave up 3 bases and J gave up 1 base; unmatched junction bases: 3. The CDR3 is 14 amino acids. This chain's CDR3 is CASSSRQGNTEAFF. CDR3 bases: TGCGCCAGCAGCTCCCGACAGGGGAACACTGAAGCTTTCTTT.

This clonotype has a count of ten or more. The CDR3 DNA reads as TGTGCCACCAGCCCGAGCCGCGGCGGTGAAAAACTGTTTTTT. Its translation is CATSPSRGGEKLFF. The V call is TRBV24-1, the J call TRBJ1-4; D is unclear. The V and J ends lost 7 bases and 7 bases respectively, with 15 bases between them. The CDR3 spans 14 residues. From germline, CDR1 is KGHDR and CDR2 SFDVKD.

This clonotype was recorded at least ten times. V and J are TRBV12-3 or TRBV12-4 and TRBJ2-1; no clear D. Trimming took 6 bases from V and 6 from J, leaving 12 bases between them. The CDR3 extends over 13 amino acids. CDR3 in amino acids: CASSPGSPNEQFF. The CDR3 nucleotides read TGTGCCAGCAGCCCCGGGTCTCCCAATGAGCAGTTCTTC.

This clonotype was seen repeatedly, ten times or more. V gene TRBV12-3 or TRBV12-4 combines with J gene TRBJ1-2; TRBD1 agrees at 9 bases. V trimming: 3 bases; J trimming: 3 bases; junction bases outside the gene matches: 5. This CDR3 has 15 residues. The CDR3 region has the DNA TGTGCCAGCAGTTTGGGGGACAGGGTGTACTATGGCTACACCTTC. This encodes CASSLGDRVYYGYTF.

This clonotype was seen ten or more times. The chain carries TRBV5-1 and TRBJ1-5, with 7 bases aligning to TRBD1. Germline CDR1 and CDR2: SGHRS and YFSETQ. The CDR3 runs to 14 residues. J gave up 5 bases and V 9 bases, and 11 bases lay outside the gene matches. The CDR3 coding sequence is TGCGCCACCCACCAGGGACAGATCCATCAGCCCCAGCATTTT. Translated, it gives CATHQGQIHQPQHF.

This clonotype has a handful of counts. CDR3 sequence: CASRNQGQGGQPQHF. The CDR3 bases are TGTGCCAGTAGGAACCAGGGACAGGGGGGTCAGCCCCAGCATTTT. The rearrangement uses TRBV19 and TRBJ1-5, with TRBD1 matching over 11 bases. This CDR3 spans 15 amino acids. V was clipped by 6 bases and J by 6 bases; unmatched bases: 7. In germline, CDR1 is LNHDA, CDR2 SQIVND (reference sequence).

This clonotype was recorded many times. The chain has TRBV20-1 and TRBJ1-2, with a possible D match to TRBD1 (6 bases). Germline lookup yields CDR1 DFQATT and CDR2 SNEGSKA (reference sequence). The length of the CDR3 is 13 residues. The germline V and J ends were trimmed by 4 bases and 4 bases, with 13 bases remaining between them. CDR3 amino acids: CSAIRGQSYGYTF. In DNA form, the CDR3 reads TGCAGTGCTATCCGGGGGCAAAGCTATGGCTACACCTTC.

In this sample, this clonotype turned up a few times. The chain joins TRBV20-1 to TRBJ2-4; 9 nucleotides line up with TRBD1. V was pared by 2 bases and J by 0 bases, with 8 bases of the junction left unmatched. Per germline, CDR1 DFQATT and CDR2 SNEGSKA (reference sequence). The CDR3 runs 17 residues. CDR3 protein: CSARTPGTGLAKNIQYF. The CDR3 nucleotides read TGCAGTGCTAGAACCCCAGGGACAGGGCTAGCCAAAAACATTCAGTACTTC.

Turning to this clonotype: One end of the junction does not line up with germline, which may come from a read error. This chain joins TRBV7-9 and TRBJ1-3, with unresolved D. The CDR3 runs 14 residues. From germline, CDR1 is SEHNR and CDR2 FQNEAQ (reference sequence). The CDR3 protein is CASSLAATGNTIYF. CDR3 nucleotides: TGTGCCAGTAGCTTAGCGGCGACAGGAAACACCATATATTTT.